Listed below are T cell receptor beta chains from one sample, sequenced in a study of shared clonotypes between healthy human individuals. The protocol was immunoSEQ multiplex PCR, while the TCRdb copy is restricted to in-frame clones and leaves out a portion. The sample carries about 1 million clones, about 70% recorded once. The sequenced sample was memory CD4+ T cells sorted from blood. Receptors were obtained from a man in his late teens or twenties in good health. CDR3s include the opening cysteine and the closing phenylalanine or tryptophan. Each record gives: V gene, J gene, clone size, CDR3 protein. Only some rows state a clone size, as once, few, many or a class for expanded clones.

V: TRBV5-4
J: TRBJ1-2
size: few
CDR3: CASSPPGQGYGYTF

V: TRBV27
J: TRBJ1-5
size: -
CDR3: CASSLSWGRSNQPQHF

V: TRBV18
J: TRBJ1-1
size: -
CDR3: CASSPATEAFF

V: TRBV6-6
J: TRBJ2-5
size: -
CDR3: CASSWTSGSRETQYF

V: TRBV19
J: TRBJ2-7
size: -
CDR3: CASSIPLSGEQYF

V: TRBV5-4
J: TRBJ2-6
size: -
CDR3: CASSLPGTGRFSGANVLTF

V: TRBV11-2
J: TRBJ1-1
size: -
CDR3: CASSVGTANTEAFF

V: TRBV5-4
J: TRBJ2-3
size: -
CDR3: CASSPGGRTLRVPDTQYF

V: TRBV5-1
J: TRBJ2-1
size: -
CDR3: CASSLVAGSNEQFF

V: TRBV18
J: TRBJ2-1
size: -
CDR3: CASSPPSSGAYNEQFF

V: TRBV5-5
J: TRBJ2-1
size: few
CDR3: CASSSRAVSGEQFF

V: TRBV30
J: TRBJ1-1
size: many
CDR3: CAWSLRQEAFF

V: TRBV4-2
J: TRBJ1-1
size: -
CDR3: CASSQVFAGDTEAFF

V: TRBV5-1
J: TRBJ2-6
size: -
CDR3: CASSPSRAGIGPGANVLTF

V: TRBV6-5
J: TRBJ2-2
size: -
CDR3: CASTLTAPGVLFF

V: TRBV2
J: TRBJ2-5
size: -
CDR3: CASRTAGGGRETQYF

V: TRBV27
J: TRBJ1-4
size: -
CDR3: CASSFVSTNEKLFF

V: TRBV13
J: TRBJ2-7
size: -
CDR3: CASSLTGLSYEQYF

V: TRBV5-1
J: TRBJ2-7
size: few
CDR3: CASSPDGPYEQYF

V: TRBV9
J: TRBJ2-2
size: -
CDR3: CASTILAGSGTGELFF

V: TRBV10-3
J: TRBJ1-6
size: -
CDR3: CAIQDFGRNSPLHF

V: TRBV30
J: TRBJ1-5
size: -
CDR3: CAWSVGALNQPQHF

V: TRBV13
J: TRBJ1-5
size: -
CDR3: CASSRGGGGQPQHF

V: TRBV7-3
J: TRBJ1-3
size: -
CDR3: CASSQTVGNTIYF

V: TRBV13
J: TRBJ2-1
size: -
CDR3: CASSLEGSLREQFF

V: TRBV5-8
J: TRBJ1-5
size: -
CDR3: CASSRQDNQPQHF

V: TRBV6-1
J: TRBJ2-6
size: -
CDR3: CASSEQGRVRGANVLTF

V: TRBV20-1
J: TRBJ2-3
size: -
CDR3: CSASNSDTQYF

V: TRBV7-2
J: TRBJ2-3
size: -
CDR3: CASSREGGSADTQYF

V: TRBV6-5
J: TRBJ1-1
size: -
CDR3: CASSPEAGVLRAFF

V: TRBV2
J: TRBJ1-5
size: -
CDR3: CASRGKGVFQPQHF

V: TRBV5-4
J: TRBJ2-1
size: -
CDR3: CASSRLAGGSYNEQFF

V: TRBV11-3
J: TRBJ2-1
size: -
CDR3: CASSLDGAKYNEQFF

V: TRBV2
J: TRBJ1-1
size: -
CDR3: CATRGGRTNTEAFF

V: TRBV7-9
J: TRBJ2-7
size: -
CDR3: CASSSSGAGYEQYF